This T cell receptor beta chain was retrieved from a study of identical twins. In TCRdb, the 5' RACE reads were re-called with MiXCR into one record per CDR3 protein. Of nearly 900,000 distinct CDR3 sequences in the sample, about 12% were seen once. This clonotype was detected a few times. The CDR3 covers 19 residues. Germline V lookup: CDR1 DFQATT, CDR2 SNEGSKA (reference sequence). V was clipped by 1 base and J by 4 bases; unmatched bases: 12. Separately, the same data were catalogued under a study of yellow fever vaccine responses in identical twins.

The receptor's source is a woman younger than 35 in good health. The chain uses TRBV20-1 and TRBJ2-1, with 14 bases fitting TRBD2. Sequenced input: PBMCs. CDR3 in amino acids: CSARVKSGTSGRQYNEQFF. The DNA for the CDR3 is TGCAGTGCTAGAGTTAAAAGTGGGACTAGCGGGAGACAATACAATGAGCAGTTCTTC.